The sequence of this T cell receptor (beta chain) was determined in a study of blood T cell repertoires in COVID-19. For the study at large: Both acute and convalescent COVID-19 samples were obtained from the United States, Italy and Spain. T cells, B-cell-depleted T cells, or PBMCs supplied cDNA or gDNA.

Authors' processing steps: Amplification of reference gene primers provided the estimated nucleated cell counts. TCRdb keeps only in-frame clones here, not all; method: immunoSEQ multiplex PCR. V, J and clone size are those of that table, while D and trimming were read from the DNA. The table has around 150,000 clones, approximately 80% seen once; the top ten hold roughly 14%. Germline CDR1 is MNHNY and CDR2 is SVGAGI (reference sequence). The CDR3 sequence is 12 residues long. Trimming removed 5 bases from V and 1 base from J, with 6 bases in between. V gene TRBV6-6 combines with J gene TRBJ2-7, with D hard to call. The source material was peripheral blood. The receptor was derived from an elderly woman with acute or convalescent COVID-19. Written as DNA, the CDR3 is TGTGCCAGCAGTCCTATGTCCTACGAGCAGTACTTC. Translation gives CASSPMSYEQYF.